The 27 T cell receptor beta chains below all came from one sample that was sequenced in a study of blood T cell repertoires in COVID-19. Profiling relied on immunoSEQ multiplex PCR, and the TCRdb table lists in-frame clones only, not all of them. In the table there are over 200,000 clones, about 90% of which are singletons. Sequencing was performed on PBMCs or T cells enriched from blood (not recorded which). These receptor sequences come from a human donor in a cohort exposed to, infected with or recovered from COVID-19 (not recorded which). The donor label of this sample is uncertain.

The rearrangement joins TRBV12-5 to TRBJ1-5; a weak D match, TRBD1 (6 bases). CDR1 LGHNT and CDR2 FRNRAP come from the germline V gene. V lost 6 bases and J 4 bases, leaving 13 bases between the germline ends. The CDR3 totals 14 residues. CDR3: CASGQQGLNQPQHF. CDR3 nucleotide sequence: TGTGCTAGTGGACAACAGGGTCTGAATCAGCCCCAGCATTTT.

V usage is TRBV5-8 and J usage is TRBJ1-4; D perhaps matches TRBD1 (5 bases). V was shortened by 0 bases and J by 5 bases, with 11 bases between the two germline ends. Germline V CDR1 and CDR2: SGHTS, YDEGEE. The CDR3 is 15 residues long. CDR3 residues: CASSLGQGLNEKLFF. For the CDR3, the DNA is TGTGCCAGCAGCTTGGGTCAGGGACTGAATGAAAAACTGTTTTTT.

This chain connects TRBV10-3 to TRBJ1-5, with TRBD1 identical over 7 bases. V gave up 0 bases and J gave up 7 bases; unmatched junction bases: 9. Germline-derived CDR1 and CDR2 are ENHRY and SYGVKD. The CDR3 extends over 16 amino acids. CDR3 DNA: TGTGCCATCAGTGAGTCGGGTAGGGGGCGAGGCCAGCCCCAGCATTTT. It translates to CAISESGRGRGQPQHF.

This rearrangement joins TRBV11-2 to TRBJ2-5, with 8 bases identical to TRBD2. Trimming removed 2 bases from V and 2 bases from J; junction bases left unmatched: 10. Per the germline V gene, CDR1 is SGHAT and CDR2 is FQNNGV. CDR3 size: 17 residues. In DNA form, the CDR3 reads TGTGCCAGCAGCTTAATGTTTCGCGGGGGGCAACAAGAGACCCAGTACTTC. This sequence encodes CASSLMFRGGQQETQYF.

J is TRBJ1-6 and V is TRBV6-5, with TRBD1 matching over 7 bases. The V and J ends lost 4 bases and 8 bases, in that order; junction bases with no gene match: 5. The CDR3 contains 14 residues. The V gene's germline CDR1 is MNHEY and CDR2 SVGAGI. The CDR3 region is CASSCGQVDSPLHF. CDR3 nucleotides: TGTGCCAGCAGTTGCGGACAGGTCGATTCACCCCTCCACTTT.

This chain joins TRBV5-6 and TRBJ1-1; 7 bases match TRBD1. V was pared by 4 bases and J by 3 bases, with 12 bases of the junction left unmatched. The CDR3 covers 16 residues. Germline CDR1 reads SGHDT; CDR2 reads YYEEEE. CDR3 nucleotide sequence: TGTGCCAGCAGCCTCCGACGACAGGGTTATCACACTGAAGCTTTCTTT. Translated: CASSLRRQGYHTEAFF.

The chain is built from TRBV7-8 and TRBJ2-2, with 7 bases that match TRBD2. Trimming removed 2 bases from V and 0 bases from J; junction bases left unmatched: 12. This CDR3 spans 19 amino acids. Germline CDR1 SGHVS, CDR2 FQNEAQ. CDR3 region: CASSLRRSRAGANTGELFF. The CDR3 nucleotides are TGTGCCAGCAGCTTACGACGATCTCGGGCGGGGGCGAACACCGGGGAGCTGTTTTTT. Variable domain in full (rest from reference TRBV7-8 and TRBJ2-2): GAGVSQSPRYKVAKRGQDVALRCDPISGHVSLFWYQQALGQGPEFLTYFQNEAQLDKSGLPSDRFFAERPEGSVSTLKIQRTQQEDSAVYLCASSLRRSRAGANTGELFFGEGSRLTVL.

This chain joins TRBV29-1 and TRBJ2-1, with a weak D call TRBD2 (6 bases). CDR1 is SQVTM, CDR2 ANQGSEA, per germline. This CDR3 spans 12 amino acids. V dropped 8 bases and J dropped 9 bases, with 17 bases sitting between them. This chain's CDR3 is CSLWGVRAEQFF. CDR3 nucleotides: TGCAGCCTGTGGGGGGTTAGGGCTGAGCAGTTCTTC.

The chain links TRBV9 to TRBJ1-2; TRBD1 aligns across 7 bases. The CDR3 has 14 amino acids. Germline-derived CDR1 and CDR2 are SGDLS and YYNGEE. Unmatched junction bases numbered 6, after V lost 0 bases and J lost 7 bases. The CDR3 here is CASSVEGGFGGYTF. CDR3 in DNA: TGTGCCAGCAGCGTAGAAGGGGGCTTCGGTGGCTACACCTTC.

The CDR3 coding sequence is TGTGCCACCAGTGATGCAGGGGGCGCGAGAACTGAAGCTTTCTTT. This sequence encodes CATSDAGGARTEAFF. The V and J genes are TRBV24-1 and TRBJ1-1, with TRBD1 matching over 8 bases. Germline CDR1 and CDR2: KGHDR and SFDVKD. The length of the CDR3 is 15 residues. Trimming cost V 3 bases and J 5 bases; bases outside gene matches: 7.

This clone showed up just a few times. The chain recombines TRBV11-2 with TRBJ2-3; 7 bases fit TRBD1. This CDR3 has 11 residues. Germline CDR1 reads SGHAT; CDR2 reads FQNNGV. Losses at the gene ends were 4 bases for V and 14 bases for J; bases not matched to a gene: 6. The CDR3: CASSYDRDPYF. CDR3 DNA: TGTGCCAGCAGCTACGACAGGGACCCGTATTTT.

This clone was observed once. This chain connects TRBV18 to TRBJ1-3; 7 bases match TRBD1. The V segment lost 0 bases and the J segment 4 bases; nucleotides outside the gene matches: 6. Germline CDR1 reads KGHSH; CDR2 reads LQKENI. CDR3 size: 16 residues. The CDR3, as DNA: TGTGCCAGCTCACCACCGAAGGGGGCGAGAGGAAACACCATATATTTT. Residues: CASSPPKGARGNTIYF.

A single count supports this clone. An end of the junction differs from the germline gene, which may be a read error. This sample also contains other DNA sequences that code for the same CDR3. CDR3 protein: CAWSPGQGYEQYF. For the CDR3, the DNA is TGTGCCTGGAGCCCAGGACAGGGGTACGAGCAATACTTC. The genes are TRBV30 and TRBJ2-7, with 9 bases that match TRBD1. Germline-derived CDR1 and CDR2 are GTSNPN and SVGIG (reference sequence). The CDR3 length is 13 residues.

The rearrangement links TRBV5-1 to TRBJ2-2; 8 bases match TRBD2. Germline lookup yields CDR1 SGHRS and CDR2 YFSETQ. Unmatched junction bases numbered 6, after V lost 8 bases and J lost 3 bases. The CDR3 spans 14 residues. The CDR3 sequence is CASAAGDYTGELFF. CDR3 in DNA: TGCGCCAGTGCAGCGGGGGATTACACCGGGGAGCTGTTTTTT. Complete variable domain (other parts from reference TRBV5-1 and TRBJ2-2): KAGVTQTPRYLIKTRGQQVTLSCSPISGHRSVSWYQQTPGQGLQFLFEYFSETQRNKGNFPGRFSGRQFSNSRSEMNVSTLELGDSALYLCASAAGDYTGELFFGEGSRLTVL.

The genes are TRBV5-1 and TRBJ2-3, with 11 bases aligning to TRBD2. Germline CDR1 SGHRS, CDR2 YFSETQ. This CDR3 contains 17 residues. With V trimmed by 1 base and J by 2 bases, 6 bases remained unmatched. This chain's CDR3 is CASSLFSGGANTDTQYF. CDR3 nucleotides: TGCGCCAGCAGCTTGTTTAGCGGGGGGGCCAACACAGATACGCAGTATTTT.

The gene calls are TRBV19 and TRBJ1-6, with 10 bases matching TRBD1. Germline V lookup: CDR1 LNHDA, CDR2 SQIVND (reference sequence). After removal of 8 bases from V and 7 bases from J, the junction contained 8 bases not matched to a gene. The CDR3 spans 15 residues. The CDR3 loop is CASALGTGVNSPLHF. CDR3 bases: TGTGCCAGTGCCCTGGGGACAGGGGTCAATTCACCCCTCCACTTT.

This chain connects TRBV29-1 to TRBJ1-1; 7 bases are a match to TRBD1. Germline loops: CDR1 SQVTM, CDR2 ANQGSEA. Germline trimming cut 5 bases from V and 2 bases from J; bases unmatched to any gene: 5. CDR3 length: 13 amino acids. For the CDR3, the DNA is TGCAGCGTTACCGCAGGGGGTAACACTGAAGCTTTCTTT. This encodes CSVTAGGNTEAFF. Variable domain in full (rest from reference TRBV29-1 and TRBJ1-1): SAVISQKPSRDICQRGTSLTIQCQVDSQVTMMFWYRQQPGQSLTLIATANQGSEATYESGFVIDKFPISRPNLTFSTLTVSNMSPEDSSIYLCSVTAGGNTEAFFGQGTRLTVV.

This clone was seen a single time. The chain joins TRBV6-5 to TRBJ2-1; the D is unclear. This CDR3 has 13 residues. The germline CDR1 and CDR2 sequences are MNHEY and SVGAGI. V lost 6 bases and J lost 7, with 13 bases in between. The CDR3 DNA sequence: TGTGCCAGCAGCCCCCCCCCGAGGAATGAGCAGTTCTTC. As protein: CASSPPPRNEQFF.

The CDR3 DNA sequence: TGTGCCAGCAGCCACCCTGGGACTAGCGGGGGGGCGGCAGATACGCAGTATTTT. Translation: CASSHPGTSGGAADTQYF. The J gene is TRBJ2-3, the V gene TRBV4-2; 16 bases are shared with TRBD2. Germline CDR1 reads LGHNA; CDR2 reads YNFKEQ. V lost 3 bases and J lost 4; bases outside the gene matches: 7. CDR3 size: 18 residues.

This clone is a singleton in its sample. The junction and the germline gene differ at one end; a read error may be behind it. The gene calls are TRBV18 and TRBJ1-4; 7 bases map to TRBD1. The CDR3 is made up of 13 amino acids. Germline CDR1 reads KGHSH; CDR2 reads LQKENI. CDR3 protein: CGTAIDFNEKLFF. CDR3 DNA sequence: TGCGGGACAGCCATTGACTTTAATGAAAAACTGTTTTTT.

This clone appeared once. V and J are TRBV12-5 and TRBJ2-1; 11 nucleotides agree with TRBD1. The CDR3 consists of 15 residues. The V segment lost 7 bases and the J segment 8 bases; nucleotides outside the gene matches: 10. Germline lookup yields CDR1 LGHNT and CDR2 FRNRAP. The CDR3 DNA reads TGTGCTAGTGTAGGCGGGACAGGGGGTTGGGATGAGCAGTTCTTC. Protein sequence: CASVGGTGGWDEQFF. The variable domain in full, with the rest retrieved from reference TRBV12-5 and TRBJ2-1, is DARVTQTPRHKVTEMGQEVTMRCQPILGHNTVFWYRQTMMQGLELLAYFRNRAPLDDSGMPKDRFSAEMPDATLATLKIQPSEPRDSAVYFCASVGGTGGWDEQFFGPGTRLTVL.

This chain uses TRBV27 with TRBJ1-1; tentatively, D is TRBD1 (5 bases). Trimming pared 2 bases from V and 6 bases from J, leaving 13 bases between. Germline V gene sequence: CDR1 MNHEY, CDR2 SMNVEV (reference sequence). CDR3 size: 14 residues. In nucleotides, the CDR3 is TGTGCCAGCAGTTTAGAGGGACGGGGGTCTGAAGCTTTCTTT. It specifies CASSLEGRGSEAFF.

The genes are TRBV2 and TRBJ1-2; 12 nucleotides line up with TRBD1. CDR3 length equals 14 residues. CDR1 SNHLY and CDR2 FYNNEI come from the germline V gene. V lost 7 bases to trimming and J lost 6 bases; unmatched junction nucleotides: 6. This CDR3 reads CASKRDRGPNGYTF. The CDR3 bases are TGTGCCAGCAAAAGGGACAGGGGGCCAAATGGCTACACCTTC.

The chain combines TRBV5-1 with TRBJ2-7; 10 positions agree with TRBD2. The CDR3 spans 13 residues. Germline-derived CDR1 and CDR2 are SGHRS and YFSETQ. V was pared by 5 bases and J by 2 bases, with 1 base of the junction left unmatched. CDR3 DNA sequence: TGCGCCAGCAGAAGCGGGGGGGCCTACGAGCAGTACTTC. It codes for CASRSGGAYEQYF. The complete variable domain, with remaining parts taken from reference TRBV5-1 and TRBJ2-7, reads KAGVTQTPRYLIKTRGQQVTLSCSPISGHRSVSWYQQTPGQGLQFLFEYFSETQRNKGNFPGRFSGRQFSNSRSEMNVSTLELGDSALYLCASRSGGAYEQYFGPGTRLTVT.

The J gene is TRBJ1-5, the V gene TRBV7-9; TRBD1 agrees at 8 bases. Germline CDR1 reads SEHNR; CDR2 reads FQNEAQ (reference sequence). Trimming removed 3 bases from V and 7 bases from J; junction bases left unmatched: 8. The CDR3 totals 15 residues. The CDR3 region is CASSFGTGITQPQHF. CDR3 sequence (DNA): TGTGCCAGCAGCTTTGGGACAGGCATAACACAGCCCCAGCATTTT. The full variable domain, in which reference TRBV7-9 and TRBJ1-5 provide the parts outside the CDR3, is DTGVSQNPRHKITKRGQNVTFRCDPISEHNRLYWYRQTLGQGPEFLTYFQNEAQLEKSRLLSDRFSAERPKGSFSTLEIQRTEQGDSAMYLCASSFGTGITQPQHFGDGTRLSIL.

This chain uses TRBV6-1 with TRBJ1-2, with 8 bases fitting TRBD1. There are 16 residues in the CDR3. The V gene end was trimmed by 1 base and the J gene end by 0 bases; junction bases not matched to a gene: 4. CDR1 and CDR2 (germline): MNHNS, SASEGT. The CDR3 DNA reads TGTGCCAGCAGTGAAGGGACAGGGTATCCTAACTATGGCTACACCTTC. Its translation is CASSEGTGYPNYGYTF.

CDR3 coding DNA: TGTGCCAGCTGTACGACAGGGGGATACGAGCAGTACTTC. Its protein is CASCTTGGYEQYF. This rearrangement joins TRBV6-5 to TRBJ2-7; 9 bases agree with TRBD1. The V segment lost 8 bases and the J segment 4 bases; nucleotides outside the gene matches: 6. Looked up from germline, CDR1 is MNHEY and CDR2 is SVGAGI. The length of the CDR3 is 13 residues.